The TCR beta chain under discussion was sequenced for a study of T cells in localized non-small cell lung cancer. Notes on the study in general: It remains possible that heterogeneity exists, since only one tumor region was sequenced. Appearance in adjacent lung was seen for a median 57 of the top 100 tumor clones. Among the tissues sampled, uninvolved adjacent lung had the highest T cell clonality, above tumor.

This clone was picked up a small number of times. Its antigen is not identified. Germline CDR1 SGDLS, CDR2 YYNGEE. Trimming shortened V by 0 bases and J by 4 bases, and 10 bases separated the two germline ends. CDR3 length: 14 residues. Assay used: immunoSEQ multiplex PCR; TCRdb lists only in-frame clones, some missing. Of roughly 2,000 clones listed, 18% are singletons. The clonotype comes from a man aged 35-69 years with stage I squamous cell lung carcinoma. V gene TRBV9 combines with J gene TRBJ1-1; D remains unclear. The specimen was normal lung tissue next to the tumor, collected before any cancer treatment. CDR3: CASSVVSEGTEAFF. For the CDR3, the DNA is TGTGCCAGCAGCGTAGTTTCAGAGGGCACTGAAGCTTTCTTT.